The 18 T cell receptor beta chains below all came from one sample that was sequenced in a study of cytomegalovirus exposure and HLA in healthy donors. PCR primers comprised 60 Vbeta and 13 Jbeta primers. This table comes from immunoSEQ multiplex PCR, and its TCRdb copy is limited to in-frame clones, with some not included. The table has more than 90,000 clones, 79% seen once. Sequences were obtained from PBMCs. Source of these receptors: a woman aged 18 to 35 in good health and CMV-seropositive.

This chain connects TRBV10-3 to TRBJ2-5; 7 bases map to TRBD1. After removal of 7 bases from V and 1 base from J, the junction contained 3 bases not matched to a gene. From germline, CDR1 is ENHRY and CDR2 SYGVKD. The CDR3 is 13 amino acids. This CDR3 reads CAITDRLQETQYF. DNA for the CDR3: TGTGCCATCACGGACAGGCTCCAAGAGACCCAGTACTTC.

In its sample, this clone was seen a few times. The chain joins TRBV6-6 to TRBJ1-1; perhaps TRBD1 as D (6 bases). This CDR3 is 13 amino acids long. V was clipped by 5 bases and J by 4 bases, with 11 bases between them. CDR1 and CDR2 from the germline V gene are MNHNY and SVGAGI (reference sequence). The CDR3, as DNA: TGTGCCAGCAGTCTGACAGGCCCCACTGAAGCTTTCTTT. Its protein product is CASSLTGPTEAFF.

As to this clone: Sequence at one end of the junction differs from germline and may be a read error. The chain employs TRBV4-1 and TRBJ1-2; D is ambiguous. The germline CDR1 and CDR2 sequences are MGHRA and YSYEKL. The CDR3 spans 15 residues. CDR3: CASSNPGEGFYDYTF. The CDR3 bases are TGCGCCAGCAGCAATCCTGGGGAGGGCTTCTATGACTACACCTTC.

The rearrangement links TRBV25-1 to TRBJ1-1; D remains ambiguous. The CDR3 loop spans 14 amino acids. Germline CDR1 reads MGHDK; CDR2 reads SYGVNS. V shed 6 bases and J shed 1 base, with 12 bases lying between them. CDR3 protein: CASRDITENTEAFF. CDR3 nucleotide sequence: TGTGCCAGCAGGGATATAACAGAGAACACTGAAGCTTTCTTT.

V is TRBV13 and J is TRBJ2-1, with 13 positions matching TRBD2. Trimming took 5 bases from V and 6 from J; bases not matched to a gene: 4. CDR1 PRHDT and CDR2 FYEKMQ come from the germline V gene (reference sequence). The CDR3 loop spans 15 amino acids. CDR3 sequence: CASSTRTSGSNEQFF. The CDR3 bases are TGTGCCAGCAGCACAAGGACTAGCGGGAGCAATGAGCAGTTCTTC.

This clone was found a few times. The chain carries TRBV2 and TRBJ2-3, with TRBD2 identical over 9 bases. Germline values: CDR1 SNHLY, CDR2 FYNNEI. The length of the CDR3 is 15 residues. V shed 4 bases, J shed 5 bases, and the junction held 7 bases outside the gene matches. CDR3 in amino acids: CASSVGPAGGDTQYF. CDR3 coding DNA: TGTGCCAGCAGTGTAGGCCCAGCGGGGGGAGATACGCAGTATTTT.

This clone was observed once. The gene calls are TRBV5-8 and TRBJ1-1; D is perhaps TRBD1 (6 bases). The CDR3 runs to 15 residues. Per the germline V gene, CDR1 is SGHTS and CDR2 is YDEGEE. With 4 bases removed from V and 4 bases from J, the gap between germline ends came to 17 bases. CDR3: CASSAEDSPSTEAFF. In DNA form, the CDR3 reads TGTGCCAGCAGCGCGGAGGACAGCCCATCCACTGAAGCTTTCTTT.

A few counts support this clone. V usage is TRBV28 and J usage is TRBJ2-7; 9 bases align to TRBD2. Germline values: CDR1 MDHEN, CDR2 SYDVKM. The V segment lost 2 bases and the J segment 2 bases; nucleotides outside the gene matches: 4. This CDR3 region has 15 residues. For the CDR3, the DNA is TGTGCCAGCAGTTTAGCGTCTAGCGGGACCTACGAGCAGTACTTC. It is translated as CASSLASSGTYEQYF.

Regarding this clone: Compared with germline, one end of the junction differs, possibly owing to a read error. The chain is built from TRBV7-7 and TRBJ2-7; maybe TRBD1 (6 bases). Per germline, CDR1 SSHAT and CDR2 FNYEAQ (reference sequence). This CDR3 is 13 amino acids long. This chain's CDR3 is CASSLQGQYEQYF. The CDR3 DNA reads as TGTGCTAGCAGCTTACAGGGTCAGTACGAGCAGTACTTC.

J is TRBJ2-1 and V is TRBV9; no firm D call. Between the trimmed V and J ends, which lost 0 bases and 8 bases, there was a span of 12 bases. CDR1 and CDR2 (germline): SGDLS, YYNGEE. The CDR3 extends over 14 amino acids. CDR3 DNA sequence: TGTGCCAGCAGCGTAGGGTTAGAGGCGGATGAGCAGTTCTTC. The encoded protein is CASSVGLEADEQFF.

This clone was detected only a few times. The chain employs TRBV6-5 and TRBJ2-7; 12 bases map to TRBD2. Germline values: CDR1 MNHEY, CDR2 SVGAGI. V was clipped by 5 bases and J by 6 bases; unmatched bases: 5. CDR3 length: 14 amino acids. Here the CDR3 DNA reads TGTGCCAGCAGTCGCCCTAGCGGGAGGGGCGAGCAGTACTTC. This codes for CASSRPSGRGEQYF.

The chain carries TRBV5-1 and TRBJ2-7; 8 bases map to TRBD2. The ends lost 2 bases at V and 5 bases at J; junction bases unmatched: 9. This CDR3 is 15 amino acids long. Germline assignment: CDR1 SGHRS and CDR2 YFSETQ. The CDR3 loop is CASSFTAGGADEQYF. CDR3 DNA: TGCGCCAGCAGCTTCACGGCGGGAGGTGCCGACGAGCAGTACTTC.

V and J are TRBV5-5 and TRBJ2-7, with TRBD2 matching 8 bases. The CDR3 length is 15 residues. Per germline, CDR1 SGHKS and CDR2 YYEKEE (reference sequence). Trimming at V came to 6 bases and at J to 7 bases, leaving 15 bases not matched to a gene. The CDR3 bases are TGTGCCAGCAACGGGGGGGGTAGCGGGATCCGAGAGCAGTACTTC. This codes for CASNGGGSGIREQYF. The whole variable domain, filled in from reference TRBV5-5 and TRBJ2-7, reads DAGVTQSPTHLIKTRGQQVTLRCSPISGHKSVSWYQQVLGQGPQFIFQYYEKEERGRGNFPDRFSARQFPNYSSELNVNALLLGDSALYLCASNGGGSGIREQYFGPGTRLTVT.

The DNA of the CDR3 is TGTGCCAGCAGTCTCGGACAGGGAGCCTATGGCTACACCTTC. Translated, it gives CASSLGQGAYGYTF. The chain couples TRBV27 to TRBJ1-2, with 8 bases identical to TRBD1. CDR3 length equals 14 residues. Germline lookup yields CDR1 MNHEY and CDR2 SMNVEV (reference sequence). The J segment lost 4 bases and the V segment lost 5 bases, leaving 6 bases of the junction unmatched.

The chain employs TRBV19 and TRBJ1-4; 8 bases are a match to TRBD1. The germline gives CDR1 LNHDA, CDR2 SQIVND (reference sequence). V was pared by 1 base and J by 8 bases, with 6 bases of the junction left unmatched. The CDR3 runs 15 residues. CDR3 in DNA: TGTGCCAGTAGTATAGGCCAGGGGGCGCGGGAAAAACTGTTTTTT. This gives the protein CASSIGQGAREKLFF.

The V call is TRBV5-4, the J call TRBJ2-7; 7 bases agree with TRBD2. Germline-derived CDR1 and CDR2 are SGHNT and YYREEE (reference sequence). The CDR3 loop spans 14 amino acids. V was pared by 2 bases and J by 7 bases, with 9 bases of the junction left unmatched. CDR3 amino acids: CASSLSAGDWEQYF. The CDR3 DNA is TGTGCCAGCAGCTTATCGGCGGGAGATTGGGAGCAGTACTTC.

The rearrangement joins TRBV5-1 to TRBJ1-3; the D gene is possibly TRBD1 (5 bases). V was pared by 0 bases and J by 2 bases, with 12 bases between. Germline values: CDR1 SGHRS, CDR2 YFSETQ. The CDR3 totals 16 residues. CDR3 sequence: CASSLDRTITGNTIYF. In DNA form, the CDR3 reads TGCGCCAGCAGCTTGGATAGGACAATAACTGGAAACACCATATATTTT.

The chain is built from TRBV11-2 and TRBJ1-2; TRBD1 agrees at 8 bases. Germline CDR1 and CDR2: SGHAT and FQNNGV. V gave up 5 bases and J gave up 8 bases; unmatched junction bases: 10. The CDR3 extends over 14 amino acids. Here the CDR3 reads CASSPGGFRLGYTF. The CDR3 DNA follows: TGTGCCAGCAGCCCAGGGGGCTTTCGGCTGGGCTACACCTTC.